The 2 T cell receptor beta chains below were found in one sample sequenced in a study of siplizumab effects on memory and regulatory T cells (dated by TCRdb to the late 2010s). Library preparation was by the immunoSEQ multiplex PCR assay. This immuneACCESS table, as held by TCRdb, lists in-frame sequences with V and J called but not all clones. Of the missing ones, under half trace to an unresolved V gene in checked studies; the others have no known cause. Present in this sample are 100,000 or so clones, about 94% of which were seen just once. 1.1% of the sample comes from the top ten. Material for sequencing was CD4+ T cells sorted from blood. Receptor source: a human donor in good health.

The J gene is TRBJ2-5, the V gene TRBV25-1, with D hard to call. Trimming left V 5 bases short and J 8 bases short, with 18 bases between. Germline V gene lookup returns CDR1 MGHDK and CDR2 SYGVNS. This CDR3 contains 14 residues. CDR3 in DNA: TGTGCCAGCAGTTTGTTCGGCGAAACGGGTACCCAGTACTTC. Residues: CASSLFGETGTQYF.

The rearrangement links TRBV7-8 to TRBJ1-4; D gene uncertain. The CDR3 length is 16 residues. Trimming shortened V by 0 bases and J by 0 bases, and 8 bases separated the two germline ends. Germline values: CDR1 SGHVS, CDR2 FQNEAQ. The CDR3 bases are TGTGCCAGCAGCTTAGCGAGGGTTGCAACTAATGAAAAACTGTTTTTT. Translated, it gives CASSLARVATNEKLFF.